This is a list of T cell receptor beta chains from one sample in a study of cytomegalovirus exposure and HLA in healthy donors. Only in-frame clones appear in the TCRdb table, and some are missing; sequencing was by immunoSEQ multiplex PCR. The data show about 190,000 clones, 75% to 90% seen once. Specimen: PBMCs. These receptors were taken from a boy between 2 and 10 years old in good health and CMV-seronegative. Each CDR3 is given with its conserved first and last residue. D genes are given only for firm matches. Clone size appears in some rows only: once, few, many, or a class for an expanded clone.

>NA|NA|TRBJ1-6|TRBV29-1
TGCAGCGTTGAGCGCAGGGAATTGAATTCACCCCTCCACTTT
CSVERRELNSPLHF
>NA|NA|TRBJ1-5|TRBV30
TGTGCCTGGAGTGTTAGAGGCGTTCATCAGCCCCAGCATTTT
CAWSVRGVHQPQHF
>once|NA|TRBJ2-7|TRBV29-1
TGCAGCGTTGTTCAGCCAGGAGAGCAGTACTTC
CSVVQPGEQYF
>NA|NA|TRBJ2-2|TRBV10-3
TGTGCCATCAGTCCCCAGCAACAGGGGAACACCGGGGAGCTGTTTTTT
CAISPQQQGNTGELFF
>NA|NA|TRBJ1-6|TRBV30
TGTGCCTTTCGCTGGAGACAGCCTAATTCACCCCTCCACTTT
CAFRWRQPNSPLHF
>NA|TRBD1|TRBJ2-5|TRBV9
TGTGCCAGCAGCGTAGGGGTGCAGGGGGTCGAGGAGACCCAGTACTTC
CASSVGVQGVEETQYF
>NA|NA|TRBJ1-5|TRBV4-2
TGTGCCAGCAGCCAAGTGGAGAATCAGCCCCAGCATTTT
CASSQVENQPQHF
>NA|NA|TRBJ1-6|TRBV28
TGTGCCAGCAGTTACCCGAGCGGGCACTCACCCCTCCACTTT
CASSYPSGHSPLHF
>NA|TRBD1|TRBJ1-1|TRBV5-1
TGCGCCAGCAGCCAGGGGACAGGGGGCACTGAAGCTTTCTTT
CASSQGTGGTEAFF
>once|NA|TRBJ2-4|TRBV5-6
TGTGCCAGCAGCTATACAGGTCATTTAGCCAAAAACATTCAGTACTTC
CASSYTGHLAKNIQYF
>NA|TRBD2|TRBJ2-1|TRBV5-1
TGCGCCAGCAGCGGAGCGGGGGGCTACACTGAGCAGTTCTTC
CASSGAGGYTEQFF
>NA|NA|TRBJ1-6|TRBV27
TGTGCCAGCAGATTATTACAGGGTTTCGGTTCACCCCTCCACTTT
CASRLLQGFGSPLHF
>NA|NA|TRBJ2-3|TRBV16
TGTGCCAGCACCCCTAAAACGGGTGGGGAGATGCAGTATTTT
CASTPKTGGEMQYF
>NA|NA|TRBJ1-2|TRBV7-9
TGTGTCAGCAGCCCAGAGGCCCAGGGTGAGCTCACCTTC
CVSSPEAQGELTF
>NA|TRBD1|TRBJ2-1|TRBV5-1
TGCGCCAGCAGCCTTCTAAACCGAGGGACAGGCGGTCTTGAGCAGTTCTTC
CASSLLNRGTGGLEQFF
>NA|NA|TRBJ1-1|TRBV19
TGTGCCAGTAGTATAGACGGAGAGAACACTGAAGCTTTCTTT
CASSIDGENTEAFF
>NA|TRBD1|TRBJ1-2|TRBV5-4
TGTGCCAGCACGACAGGGTCTGACTATGGCTACACCTTC
CASTTGSDYGYTF
>NA|TRBD2|TRBJ2-1|TRBV7-6
TGTGCCAGCAGCTTAGGGGGGAGGGCTAGCGGACCACCCTACAATGAGCAGTTCTTC
CASSLGGRASGPPYNEQFF
>NA|TRBD1|TRBJ1-5|TRBV7-9
TGTTCCGCCCCGGAACAGGGGGCGGAAAGCAATCAGCCCCAGCATTTT
CSAPEQGAESNQPQHF
>once|TRBD2|TRBJ2-3|TRBV5-4
TGTGCCAGCAGCTCGACTAGTATTGTTAGCGGGGGAGACACAGATACGCAGTATTTT
CASSSTSIVSGGDTDTQYF
>NA|TRBD1|TRBJ2-1|TRBV28
TGTGCCAGCGGCACGGGACAGTCCTACAATGAGCAGTTCTTC
CASGTGQSYNEQFF
>NA|NA|TRBJ2-7|TRBV20-1
TGCAGTGCTAGGGGGAGGTACGAGCAGTACTTC
CSARGRYEQYF
>NA|TRBD2|TRBJ2-1|TRBV6-1
TGTGCCAGCAGCCCGGGACTATATTTTTCTGGTGAGCAGTTCTTC
CASSPGLYFSGEQFF
>NA|TRBD1|TRBJ1-2|TRBV9
TGTGCCAGCAGCCTCGAGACAGGGGGGCACTATGGCTACACCTTC
CASSLETGGHYGYTF
>NA|NA|TRBJ2-7|TRBV5-1
TGCGCCAGCAGCTTGGGGTCAGGGGACACCTACGAGCAGTACTTC
CASSLGSGDTYEQYF
>once|NA|TRBJ2-7|TRBV27
TGTGCCAGCCGTCTGTCCTTGACAGTCCACGAGCAGTACTTC
CASRLSLTVHEQYF
>NA|TRBD2|TRBJ2-5|TRBV2
TGTGCCAGTTTGACCGCTCCCGGGACTAGCGGGGGCCCGCAAGAGACCCAGTACTTC
CASLTAPGTSGGPQETQYF
>NA|NA|TRBJ2-3|TRBV7-3
TGTGCCAGCAGCTCCGGGTCCACAGATACGCAGTATTTT
CASSSGSTDTQYF
>NA|TRBD2|TRBJ2-3|TRBV5-1
TGCGCCAGCAGCCCGGGACTAGATGGGGCCACAGATACGCAGTATTTT
CASSPGLDGATDTQYF
>NA|TRBD2|TRBJ2-2|TRBV5-1
TGCGCCAGCACCCTGCCCGGCTCTAGCGGGAGCACCGGGGAGCTGTTTTTT
CASTLPGSSGSTGELFF
>NA|TRBD2|TRBJ2-7|TRBV9
TGTGCCAGCAGCGTAGCGGTAGCGGGCTACGAGCAGTACTTC
CASSVAVAGYEQYF
>NA|NA|TRBJ2-7|TRBV27
TGTGCCAGCAGTTCAACGCAGGGTCCCTACGAGCAGTACTTC
CASSSTQGPYEQYF
>NA|TRBD1|TRBJ2-1|TRBV28
TGTGCCAGCAGTTTATATGTACAGGGGGCTCTTGAGCAGTTCTTC
CASSLYVQGALEQFF
>NA|NA|TRBJ2-1|TRBV7-9
TGTGCCAGCAGCTTAGTGGGCCACAATGAGCAGTTCTTC
CASSLVGHNEQFF
>NA|NA|TRBJ2-3|TRBV4-2
TGTGCCAGCAGCCAAACCGAACCCCGAGCCCCAGATACGCAGTATTTT
CASSQTEPRAPDTQYF
>NA|NA|TRBJ2-3|TRBV5-1
TGCGCCAGCAGTGCCGGGACAAGCACAGATACGCAGTATTTT
CASSAGTSTDTQYF
>once|TRBD1|TRBJ1-5|TRBV11-3
TGTGCCAGCAGCCGGGACAGGGGCGTTTGGAGAGGGGGTCAGCCCCAGCATTTT
CASSRDRGVWRGGQPQHF